This passage covers 23 T cell receptor beta chains from one sample sequenced in a study of long-term antiretroviral therapy in people with HIV. The run of the v3.0 immunoSEQ assay was at survey level. Repertoires were generated with immunoSEQ multiplex PCR, while TCRdb's copy carries only in-frame clones and drops some. The sample lists about 20,000 clones, 80% to 85% occurring once. The source material was unsorted PBMCs, sampled 1.2 years after starting antiretroviral therapy. The receptors originated from a woman between 35 and 50 years old with HIV.

In regard to this clone: Other DNA sequences in this specimen translate into the identical CDR3. The CDR3 DNA is TGTGCCAGCAGAACGGGGGCCGTCGACATTCAGTACTTC. Amino acid sequence: CASRTGAVDIQYF. This chain joins TRBV27 and TRBJ2-4, with D possibly called TRBD1 or TRBD2 (6 bases each). Trimming shortened V by 6 bases and J by 8 bases, and 14 bases separated the two germline ends. The CDR3 covers 13 residues. Germline V lookup: CDR1 MNHEY, CDR2 SMNVEV (reference sequence).

The chain employs TRBV18 and TRBJ2-7; D not certain. Germline V gives CDR1 KGHSH, CDR2 LQKENI. The CDR3 extends over 15 amino acids. V shed 3 bases and J shed 3 bases, with 15 bases lying between them. The CDR3 sequence is CASSPPQFGGYEQYF. In DNA form, the CDR3 reads TGTGCCAGCTCACCCCCCCAGTTTGGTGGCTACGAGCAGTACTTC.

J is TRBJ1-5 and V is TRBV6-1; D gene uncertain. This CDR3 has 15 amino acids. Germline V gene sequence: CDR1 MNHNS, CDR2 SASEGT. V shed 5 bases and J shed 7 bases, with 18 bases lying between them. CDR3 DNA sequence: TGTGCCAGCAGTATGGTCGCTCAGACGAGACAGCCCCAGCATTTT. It specifies CASSMVAQTRQPQHF.

This clone appeared once. The chain recombines TRBV5-1 with TRBJ2-7; TRBD2 agrees at 14 bases. In germline, CDR1 is SGHRS, CDR2 YFSETQ. V lost 1 base, J lost 5 bases, and 2 bases stayed unmatched. The CDR3 loop spans 15 amino acids. The CDR3 reads CASSLRLAGGDEQYF. The CDR3 DNA follows: TGCGCCAGCAGCTTGAGACTAGCGGGAGGGGACGAGCAGTACTTC.

The chain links TRBV6-5 to TRBJ2-1, with TRBD2 matching 8 bases. CDR3 length equals 15 residues. Germline V gives CDR1 MNHEY, CDR2 SVGAGI. With 4 bases clipped from V and 7 bases from J, the junction kept 9 bases outside the gene matches. CDR3 sequence: CASSSIAGYRNEQFF. CDR3 nucleotide sequence: TGTGCCAGCAGTTCTATAGCGGGATATCGGAATGAGCAGTTCTTC.

The rearrangement links TRBV7-8 to TRBJ2-7, with D possibly TRBD2 on 5 matching bases. In germline, CDR1 is SGHVS, CDR2 FQNEAQ. The CDR3 length is 15 residues. Deletions cut 5 bases from V and 3 bases from J, with 17 bases between. CDR3 region: CASSRLAGSDYEQYF. CDR3 coding DNA: TGTGCCAGCAGCCGACTCGCGGGCTCGGACTACGAGCAGTACTTC.

The rearrangement joins TRBV11-2 to TRBJ2-1; D uncertain. V lost 0 bases, J lost 0 bases, and 3 bases lay in between. Germline values: CDR1 SGHAT, CDR2 FQNNGV. The CDR3 runs 14 residues. The CDR3 is CASSLDPSYNEQFF. The CDR3 nucleotides are TGTGCCAGCAGCTTAGACCCCTCCTACAATGAGCAGTTCTTC.

This clone was seen once. The chain joins TRBV14 to TRBJ1-4, with unresolved D. CDR3 length: 14 residues. CDR1 and CDR2 (germline): SGHDN, FVKESK. The V and J ends lost 4 bases and 8 bases respectively, with 14 bases between them. CDR3 in DNA: TGTGCCAGCAGCCCGACGGGATATAACGAAAAACTGTTTTTT. This codes for CASSPTGYNEKLFF.

This clone is a singleton in its sample. J is TRBJ2-3 and V is TRBV18; D possibly corresponds to TRBD2 (7 bases). CDR3 length: 17 residues. With 4 bases removed from V and 3 bases from J, the gap between germline ends came to 20 bases. CDR1 is KGHSH, CDR2 LQKENI, per germline. The CDR3 region is CASSRGGGDTVTDTQYF. The CDR3 bases are TGTGCCAGCTCACGAGGTGGGGGGGACACCGTGACAGATACGCAGTATTTT.

The chain couples TRBV28 to TRBJ2-7; 11 bases match TRBD1. In germline, CDR1 is MDHEN, CDR2 SYDVKM. Trimming cost V 4 bases and J 2 bases; bases outside gene matches: 4. The CDR3 length is 15 residues. This CDR3 is CASSSDRGLAYEQYF. CDR3 sequence (DNA): TGTGCCAGCAGTTCGGACAGGGGGCTAGCCTACGAGCAGTACTTC.

The chain uses TRBV12-5 and TRBJ1-5; TRBD1 matches 9 bases. Germline CDR1 is LGHNT and CDR2 is FRNRAP. CDR3 length equals 18 residues. V dropped 2 bases and J dropped 8; count of bases not matched to a gene: 16. The CDR3 nucleotides are TGTGCTAGTGGTTTGTGGGAAACCGGGACAGGGAGGTTAAAGCCCCAGCATTTT. Translating gives CASGLWETGTGRLKPQHF.

This clone was found a few times. This chain uses TRBV6-1 with TRBJ1-1; D unresolved. This CDR3 contains 12 residues. Per the germline V gene, CDR1 is MNHNS and CDR2 is SASEGT. The germline V and J ends were trimmed by 4 bases and 5 bases, with 8 bases remaining between them. CDR3 sequence: CASSVSETEAFF. For the CDR3, the DNA is TGTGCCAGCAGTGTAAGCGAAACTGAAGCTTTCTTT.

V usage is TRBV9 and J usage is TRBJ1-4, with 9 bases fitting TRBD1. V gave up 0 bases and J gave up 7 bases; unmatched junction bases: 7. Looked up from germline, CDR1 is SGDLS and CDR2 is YYNGEE. The CDR3 has 16 amino acids. In DNA, the CDR3 is TGTGCCAGCAGCGTAGATGTCGGGACAGGGTCTGAAAAACTGTTTTTT. Protein sequence: CASSVDVGTGSEKLFF.

This chain uses TRBV5-1 with TRBJ1-2; weak D call: TRBD1 (5 bases). The CDR3 consists of 13 residues. V shed 0 bases and J shed 8 bases, with 11 bases lying between them. Germline V CDR1 and CDR2: SGHRS, YFSETQ. CDR3 sequence: CASSLEGVEGYTF. In DNA, the CDR3 is TGCGCCAGCAGCTTGGAAGGGGTAGAGGGCTACACCTTC. The full variable domain, in which reference TRBV5-1 and TRBJ1-2 provide the parts outside the CDR3, is KAGVTQTPRYLIKTRGQQVTLSCSPISGHRSVSWYQQTPGQGLQFLFEYFSETQRNKGNFPGRFSGRQFSNSRSEMNVSTLELGDSALYLCASSLEGVEGYTFGSGTRLTVV.

This clone was counted a single time. The CDR3 DNA reads TGTGCCAGCAGTTACTCTGCGGAAATAAAATACGAGCAGTACTTC. It yields the protein CASSYSAEIKYEQYF. The V gene is TRBV6-5, the J gene TRBJ2-7; unclear D gene. The CDR3 loop spans 15 amino acids. Deletions cut 0 bases from V and 4 bases from J, with 13 bases between. Germline assignment: CDR1 MNHEY and CDR2 SVGAGI.

The chain combines TRBV5-1 with TRBJ1-1; possibly TRBD1 for D (6 bases). This CDR3 region has 14 residues. V lost 3 bases and J 8 bases, leaving 17 bases between the germline ends. Germline CDR1 is SGHRS and CDR2 is YFSETQ. DNA of the CDR3: TGCGCCAGCAGCTCAACTCCGGGGGCGGTAGAAGCTTTCTTT. Translated: CASSSTPGAVEAFF. Full variable domain (outside the CDR3, taken from reference TRBV5-1 and TRBJ1-1): KAGVTQTPRYLIKTRGQQVTLSCSPISGHRSVSWYQQTPGQGLQFLFEYFSETQRNKGNFPGRFSGRQFSNSRSEMNVSTLELGDSALYLCASSSTPGAVEAFFGQGTRLTVV.

The chain links TRBV27 to TRBJ2-7, with 7 positions matching TRBD1. CDR3 size: 14 residues. Looked up from germline, CDR1 is MNHEY and CDR2 is SMNVEV (reference sequence). V was pared by 4 bases and J by 2 bases, with 5 bases of the junction left unmatched. The CDR3 nucleotides read TGTGCCAGCAGTTCACGACAGGGAGCCTACGAGCAGTACTTC. It translates to CASSSRQGAYEQYF.

The chain employs TRBV5-1 and TRBJ2-7; TRBD1 might be the D (6 bases). This CDR3 is built from 12 residues. V was cut by 8 bases and J by 3 bases, with 12 bases left in between. Germline CDR1 reads SGHRS; CDR2 reads YFSETQ. The CDR3 here is CASTGSGYEQYF. For the CDR3, the DNA is TGCGCCAGTACAGGGTCCGGCTACGAGCAGTACTTC.

The V and J genes are TRBV5-1 and TRBJ1-2; TRBD1 is a possible D gene (5 bases). The V and J ends lost 1 base and 4 bases respectively, with 11 bases between them. Germline CDR1 is SGHRS and CDR2 is YFSETQ. This CDR3 comprises 14 residues. This CDR3 is CASSLPQGLYGYTF. The CDR3 region has the DNA TGCGCCAGCAGCTTGCCGCAGGGACTCTATGGCTACACCTTC.

The gene calls are TRBV7-9 and TRBJ2-3, with D uncertain. This CDR3 contains 15 residues. Germline V gene sequence: CDR1 SEHNR, CDR2 FQNEAQ (reference sequence). V gave up 0 bases and J gave up 0 bases, with 7 bases separating them. The CDR3, as DNA: TGTGCCAGCAGCTTAGCGGGATCTAGCACAGATACGCAGTATTTT. It specifies CASSLAGSSTDTQYF.

The sample holds a few counts of this clone. V is TRBV21-1 and J is TRBJ1-5; no DNA check was done on the table's D call, TRBD1. TRBV21-1 is classified as a pseudogene. The CDR3 is made up of 17 amino acids. Written as DNA, the CDR3 is TGTGCCAGCAGCCCCCGGACAGGTGAACGGGGGAATCAGCCCCAGCATTTT. It translates to CASSPRTGERGNQPQHF.

This chain joins TRBV6-6 and TRBJ1-1; 7 positions match TRBD1. The length of the CDR3 is 14 residues. V lost 6 bases to trimming and J lost 6 bases; unmatched junction nucleotides: 10. CDR1 and CDR2 from the germline V gene are MNHNY and SVGAGI (reference sequence). CDR3 coding DNA: TGTGCCAGCAGGTCCCGACAGGGAAGTGCTGAAGCTTTCTTT. It encodes CASRSRQGSAEAFF.

This clone was seen just once. The chain carries TRBV7-9 and TRBJ2-5; D gene uncertain. Deletions cut 2 bases from V and 4 bases from J, with 5 bases between. This CDR3 has 12 amino acids. From germline, CDR1 is SEHNR and CDR2 FQNEAQ (reference sequence). CDR3 residues: CASSLSSETQYF. In nucleotides, the CDR3 is TGTGCCAGCAGCTTAAGTTCAGAGACCCAGTACTTC. Filled out from reference TRBV7-9 and TRBJ2-5, the complete variable domain reads DTGVSQNPRHKITKRGQNVTFRCDPISEHNRLYWYRQTLGQGPEFLTYFQNEAQLEKSRLLSDRFSAERPKGSFSTLEIQRTEQGDSAMYLCASSLSSETQYFGPGTRLLVL.